Each of the 9 T cell receptor beta chains below was sequenced from the same sample in a study of blood T cell repertoires in COVID-19. The assay was immunoSEQ multiplex PCR, and TCRdb's table has in-frame clones only and misses some. The data contain 80,000 to 85,000 clones, roughly four fifths of them singletons. The sample was peripheral blood. The receptors come from a human donor in a cohort sampled during active COVID-19.

The chain joins TRBV7-2 to TRBJ2-3, with 14 bases aligning to TRBD2. Germline CDR1 SGHTA, CDR2 FQGNSA. Germline trimming cut 4 bases from V and 6 bases from J; bases unmatched to any gene: 0. This CDR3 contains 14 residues. This CDR3 is CASSWTSGGDTQYF. The DNA of the CDR3 is TGTGCCAGCAGCTGGACTAGCGGGGGGGATACGCAGTATTTT.

The V and J genes are TRBV7-9 and TRBJ1-1, with D possibly being TRBD1 (5 bases). The CDR3 is 18 amino acids. Per the germline V gene, CDR1 is SEHNR and CDR2 is FQNEAQ (reference sequence). V lost 5 bases and J 7 bases, leaving 29 bases between the germline ends. The CDR3 protein is CASSIGGFPRPGEIEAFF. DNA for the CDR3: TGTGCCAGCAGCATTGGCGGTTTTCCCCGGCCGGGGGAAATTGAAGCTTTCTTT.

The chain combines TRBV9 with TRBJ2-6; D might be TRBD1 (6 bases). Germline CDR1 is SGDLS and CDR2 is YYNGEE. CDR3 size: 18 residues. V lost 4 bases to trimming and J lost 0 bases, with 17 bases between them. This chain's CDR3 is CASSSRQASPSGANVLTF. CDR3 coding DNA: TGTGCCAGCAGCTCTAGACAGGCCAGCCCCTCTGGGGCCAACGTCCTGACTTTC.

Points on this clone: Other DNA sequences within the sample encode an identical CDR3. The J gene is TRBJ2-3, the V gene TRBV7-3; perhaps TRBD2 as D (6 bases). Trimming left V 3 bases short and J 3 bases short, with 10 bases between. Germline CDR1 SGHTA, CDR2 FQGTGA. The CDR3 length is 14 residues. DNA of the CDR3: TGTGCCAGCAGCTTGGGGGGAGCAACAGATACGCAGTATTTT. Translated, it gives CASSLGGATDTQYF.

The genes are TRBV11-2 and TRBJ1-3, with D perhaps matching TRBD1 (5 bases). V lost 5 bases, J lost 4 bases, and 15 bases lay in between. In germline, CDR1 is SGHAT, CDR2 FQNNGV. The CDR3 extends over 15 amino acids. Here the CDR3 reads CASSNRRLKGNTIYF. The DNA of the CDR3 is TGTGCCAGCAGCAACAGGCGGTTAAAAGGAAACACCATATATTTT.

J is TRBJ1-1 and V is TRBV19; 7 nucleotides agree with TRBD1. Germline assignment: CDR1 LNHDA and CDR2 SQIVND (reference sequence). Trimming removed 3 bases from V and 4 bases from J; junction bases left unmatched: 5. CDR3 length equals 14 residues. The DNA of the CDR3 is TGTGCCAGTAGTATCAGGGGGGCCTTCACTGAAGCTTTCTTT. This gives the protein CASSIRGAFTEAFF.

Only a few counts were recorded for this clone. The rearrangement uses TRBV7-3 and TRBJ2-5; D might be TRBD2 (6 bases). The germline V gene encodes CDR1 SGHTA and CDR2 FQGTGA. The germline V and J ends were trimmed by 8 bases and 1 base, with 14 bases remaining between them. The CDR3 is 14 residues long. The CDR3 region has the DNA TGTGCCAGCCCGGGAGTGGACACCCAAGAGACCCAGTACTTC. Translation gives CASPGVDTQETQYF.

The rearrangement uses TRBV19 and TRBJ1-5; 7 bases fit TRBD1. The CDR3 runs to 14 residues. CDR1 is LNHDA and CDR2 is SQIVND in the germline V gene (reference sequence). The junction had 5 bases not matched to a gene; V was cut back by 7 bases and J by 2 bases. DNA of the CDR3: TGTGCCAGTAATTTACAGGGGCGCAATCAGCCCCAGCATTTT. Protein product: CASNLQGRNQPQHF.

The chain combines TRBV24-1 with TRBJ2-1, with 10 bases that match TRBD2. The trim removed 2 bases at V and 3 bases at J, leaving 3 bases unmatched. This CDR3 is 16 amino acids long. Looked up from germline, CDR1 is KGHDR and CDR2 is SFDVKD. This CDR3 is CATSDWTSGNYNEQFF. The CDR3 region has the DNA TGTGCCACCAGTGATTGGACTAGCGGTAACTACAATGAGCAGTTCTTC.